This is a list of T cell receptor beta chains from one sample in a study of OX40 agonist ivuxolimab in advanced cancers. The repertoire was sequenced with immunoSEQ multiplex PCR; TCRdb's copy has only in-frame clones and lacks some. In the table there are roughly 70,000 clones, more than 70% of which are singletons. The sequenced sample was CD4+ or CD8+ T cells sorted from blood, obtained in a trial of the OX40 agonist ivuxolimab. The receptor source for this set is an adult with an advanced solid tumor such as melanoma, head and neck, liver or kidney cancer. Both conserved end residues are part of each CDR3. D genes are given only for firm matches. Size values are once, few and many counts, or a class for expanded clones, and some rows have none.

>NA|NA|TRBJ1-6|TRBV11-2
TGTGCCAGCAGGTTATTCGGGCCCACTGAGAATTCACCCCTCCACTTT
CASRLFGPTENSPLHF
>NA|NA|TRBJ2-2|TRBV7-8
TGTGCCAGCAGCTTGCGGACTCTTAACACCGGGGAGCTGTTTTTT
CASSLRTLNTGELFF
>NA|NA|TRBJ2-2|TRBV6-1
TGTGCCAGCAGTGAAGCGGGCAGAACCGGGGAGCTGTTTTTT
CASSEAGRTGELFF
>TRBD2|NA|TRBJ2-2|TRBV6-5
TGTGCCAGCAGTTCCCTAGCGGGGGGGACCGGGGAGCTGTTTTTT
CASSSLAGGTGELFF
>NA|NA|TRBJ2-7|TRBV4-3
TGCGCCAGCAGCCTTTCCTACGAGCAGTACTTC
CASSLSYEQYF
>NA|NA|TRBJ1-2|TRBV27
TGTGCCAGCAGACTTACAGGGAACTATGGCTACACCTTC
CASRLTGNYGYTF
>NA|NA|TRBJ1-4|TRBV12-5
TGTGCTAGTGGTCCTACAGGGCGGGTTGAAAAACTGTTTTTT
CASGPTGRVEKLFF
>NA|NA|TRBJ1-1|TRBV6-5
TGTGCCAGCAGTTACTATAGTGGGACTGAAGCTTTCTTT
CASSYYSGTEAFF
>NA|NA|TRBJ1-4|TRBV4-2
TGTGCCAGCAGCCAAGCGGGGGGGGCTCGGTATGAAAAACTGTTTTTT
CASSQAGGARYEKLFF
>NA|NA|TRBJ1-1|TRBV10-2
TGCGCCAGCAGTGCGACGAAGAACACTGAAGCTTTCTTT
CASSATKNTEAFF
>NA|few|TRBJ1-2|TRBV9
TGTGCCAGCAACGACAACTATGGCTACACCTTC
CASNDNYGYTF
>NA|NA|TRBJ1-2|TRBV4-3
TGCGCCAGCAGCGCAGGCCTATTCTATGGCTACACCTTC
CASSAGLFYGYTF
>TRBD2|NA|TRBJ2-3|TRBV7-9
TGTGCCAGCAGCCTCATGGGAGGGGCAAAAGATACGCAGTATTTT
CASSLMGGAKDTQYF
>NA|NA|TRBJ1-4|TRBV10-1
TGCGCCAGCAGTGCCGGACAGGAAAAACTGTTTTTT
CASSAGQEKLFF
>TRBD1|NA|TRBJ1-6|TRBV19
TGTGCCAGTAGTGCACGACAGGGAGGGTCACCCCTCCACTTT
CASSARQGGSPLHF
>NA|NA|TRBJ1-2|TRBV19
TGTGCCAGTAGGTATTCATACAGAGTCTATGGCTACACCTTC
CASRYSYRVYGYTF
>NA|NA|TRBJ1-1|TRBV5-1
TGCGCCAGCAGCTTGAGGGGGGGAACTGAAGCTTTCTTT
CASSLRGGTEAFF
>NA|few|TRBJ1-2|TRBV7-2
TGTGCCAGCAGCCCCCCCGGGTCCTTGGGGTATGGCTACACCTTC
CASSPPGSLGYGYTF
>NA|NA|TRBJ2-3|TRBV6-6
TGTGCCAGCAGCTCGCGGGATACGCAGTATTTT
CASSSRDTQYF
>NA|NA|TRBJ1-4|TRBV5-4
TGTGCCAGACGGGGTGGCCCTGAAAAACTGTTTTTT
CARRGGPEKLFF
>TRBD1|NA|TRBJ1-2|TRBV9
TGTGCCAGCAGCGCGACAGGGAGGGCTAACTATGGCTACACCTTC
CASSATGRANYGYTF
>NA|few|TRBJ2-6|TRBV18
TGTGCCAGCTCACGTCGGACAGCAACTGGGGCCAACGTCCTGACTTTC
CASSRRTATGANVLTF
>NA|NA|TRBJ2-7|TRBV18
TGTGCCAGCTCACCAGGAGGACCCAACTACGAGCAGTACTTC
CASSPGGPNYEQYF
>TRBD2|once|TRBJ2-7|TRBV5-6
TGTGCCAGCAGCTTGGCTAGCGGGGGGTCTAACGAGCAGTACTTC
CASSLASGGSNEQYF
>NA|NA|TRBJ1-5|TRBV9
TGTGCCAGCAGCGTAGGCGTTACAGGCAATCAGCCCCAGCATTTT
CASSVGVTGNQPQHF
>NA|NA|TRBJ2-5|TRBV20-1
TGCAGTGCATTTCAAGAGACCCAGTACTTC
CSAFQETQYF
>NA|NA|TRBJ2-1|TRBV6-5
TGTGCCAGCAGTTACTTGGGGAACTACAATGAGCAGTTCTTC
CASSYLGNYNEQFF
>NA|NA|TRBJ2-7|TRBV5-1
TGCGCCAGCAGCTTGGCTGGCCTGTCGGGCGAGCAGTACTTC
CASSLAGLSGEQYF
>NA|NA|TRBJ2-5|TRBV11-2
TGTGCCAGCAGCCCAGGCTGGGGGCGGGAGACCCAGTACTTC
CASSPGWGRETQYF
>NA|NA|TRBJ1-3|TRBV6-5
TGTGCCAGCAGTTACGGGCGCTCTGGAAACACCATATATTTT
CASSYGRSGNTIYF
>NA|NA|TRBJ2-5|TRBV19
TGTGCCAGTAGTATAGGTAACAGTCACCAAGAGACCCAGTACTTC
CASSIGNSHQETQYF
>NA|once|TRBJ2-2|TRBV2
TGTGCCAGTAACCGGGACATCTCGAACACCGGGGAGCTGTTTTTT
CASNRDISNTGELFF
>NA|few|TRBJ2-3|TRBV19
TGTGCCAGCCGGGACGCCAACACAGATACGCAGTATTTT
CASRDANTDTQYF
>NA|NA|TRBJ1-2|TRBV7-9
TGTGCCAGCAGCTTGGGGAGGGAAGGTGGCTACACCTTC
CASSLGREGGYTF
>TRBD2|NA|TRBJ2-3|TRBV5-6
TGTGCCAGCAGCTTGCTAGCGGGGGGCGGCCCACACACGCAGTATTTT
CASSLLAGGGPHTQYF
>TRBD1|NA|TRBJ1-1|TRBV5-6
TGTGCCAGCAGCTTGCCTCGGGACAGGGGAGTGGCTTTCTTT
CASSLPRDRGVAFF
>NA|once|TRBJ2-5|TRBV5-1
TGCGCCAGCAGCTTCCTACAGGGAGCGGGAGAGACCCAGTACTTC
CASSFLQGAGETQYF
>NA|once|TRBJ2-2|TRBV9
TGTGCCAGCAGCGGAACAGGGCGGATCGGGGAGCTGTTTTTT
CASSGTGRIGELFF
>NA|NA|TRBJ1-2|TRBV5-8
TGTGCCAGCAGCTTCATTAACTATGGCTACACCTTC
CASSFINYGYTF
>NA|few|TRBJ1-5|TRBV10-3
TGTGCCATCGGTGAGGGGGAGATTCAGCCCCAGCATTTT
CAIGEGEIQPQHF
>NA|NA|TRBJ2-6|TRBV6-5
TGTGCCAGCAGTTATGGGGGTTTTGGGGCCAACGTCCTGACTTTC
CASSYGGFGANVLTF
>TRBD2|NA|TRBJ2-5|TRBV7-8
TGTGCCAGCAGCTTAATGGGACTAGCGGTTAGAGAGACCCAGTACTTC
CASSLMGLAVRETQYF
>NA|once|TRBJ2-2|TRBV15
TGTGCCACCAGCAGACCCCGGGGGGACAGCACCGGGGAGCTGTTTTTT
CATSRPRGDSTGELFF
>TRBD1|NA|TRBJ1-5|TRBV28
TGTGCCAGCAGTCCGGACAGGGGAGGTCAGCCCCAGCATTTT
CASSPDRGGQPQHF
>NA|NA|TRBJ2-4|TRBV27
TGTGCCAGCAGTCCCCAGGCAGCCCTAGCCAAAAACATTCAGTACTTC
CASSPQAALAKNIQYF
>NA|NA|TRBJ1-1|TRBV4-3
TGCGCCAGCAGCCAATTCGACAGGAGTAACACTGAAGCTTTCTTT
CASSQFDRSNTEAFF
>NA|NA|TRBJ2-3|TRBV19
TGTGCCAGTAGTATAGATACAGTCACAGATACGCAGTATTTT
CASSIDTVTDTQYF
>NA|NA|TRBJ1-3|TRBV5-6
TGTGCCAGCAGCTTGGTGGGGGGGCGCAACACCATATATTTT
CASSLVGGRNTIYF
>TRBD2|once|TRBJ2-1|TRBV29-1
TGCAGCGTTGACGTAGCGGGGGGGTTATCCTACAATGAGCAGTTCTTC
CSVDVAGGLSYNEQFF
>TRBD1|NA|TRBJ1-1|TRBV7-4
TGTGCCAGCAGCTTAGAGGGGACAGGGGGTGTGATGAACACTGAAGCTTTCTTT
CASSLEGTGGVMNTEAFF
>NA|NA|TRBJ1-6|TRBV7-2
TGTGCCAGCAGCTTAGTATGGGGAAGCTCCTATAATTCACCCCTCCACTTT
CASSLVWGSSYNSPLHF
>NA|NA|TRBJ2-5|TRBV6-1
TGTGCCAGCTCTCGGCTAGCGCCTGAAGAGACCCAGTACTTC
CASSRLAPEETQYF
>TRBD1|NA|TRBJ2-2|TRBV9
TGTGCCAGCAGCATATCGACAGGGGCGACCGGGGAGCTGTTTTTT
CASSISTGATGELFF
>NA|NA|TRBJ2-6|TRBV7-2
TGTGCCAGCAGCTTCGGGGCCCGGAGGGGGGCCAACGTCCTGACTTTC
CASSFGARRGANVLTF
>NA|NA|TRBJ1-1|TRBV5-4
TGTGCCAGCAGCCCCGCCCCTCGATACCCACAGAACACTGAAGCTTTCTTT
CASSPAPRYPQNTEAFF